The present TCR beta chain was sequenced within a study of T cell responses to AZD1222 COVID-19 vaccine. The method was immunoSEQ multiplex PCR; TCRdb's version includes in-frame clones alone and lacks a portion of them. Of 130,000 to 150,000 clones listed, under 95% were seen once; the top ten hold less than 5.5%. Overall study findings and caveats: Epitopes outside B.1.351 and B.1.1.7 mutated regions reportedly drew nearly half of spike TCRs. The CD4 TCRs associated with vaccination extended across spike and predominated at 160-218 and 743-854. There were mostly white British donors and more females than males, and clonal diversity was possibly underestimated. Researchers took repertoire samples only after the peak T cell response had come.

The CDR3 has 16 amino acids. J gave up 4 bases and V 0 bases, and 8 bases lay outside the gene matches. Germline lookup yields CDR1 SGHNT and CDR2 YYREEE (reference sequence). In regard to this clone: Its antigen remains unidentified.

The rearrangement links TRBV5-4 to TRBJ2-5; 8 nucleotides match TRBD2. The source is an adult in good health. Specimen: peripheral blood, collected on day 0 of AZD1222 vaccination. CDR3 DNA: TGTGCCAGCAGCTTGGGCACGGGAGGGCCTCTAGAGACCCAGTACTTC. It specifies CASSLGTGGPLETQYF.